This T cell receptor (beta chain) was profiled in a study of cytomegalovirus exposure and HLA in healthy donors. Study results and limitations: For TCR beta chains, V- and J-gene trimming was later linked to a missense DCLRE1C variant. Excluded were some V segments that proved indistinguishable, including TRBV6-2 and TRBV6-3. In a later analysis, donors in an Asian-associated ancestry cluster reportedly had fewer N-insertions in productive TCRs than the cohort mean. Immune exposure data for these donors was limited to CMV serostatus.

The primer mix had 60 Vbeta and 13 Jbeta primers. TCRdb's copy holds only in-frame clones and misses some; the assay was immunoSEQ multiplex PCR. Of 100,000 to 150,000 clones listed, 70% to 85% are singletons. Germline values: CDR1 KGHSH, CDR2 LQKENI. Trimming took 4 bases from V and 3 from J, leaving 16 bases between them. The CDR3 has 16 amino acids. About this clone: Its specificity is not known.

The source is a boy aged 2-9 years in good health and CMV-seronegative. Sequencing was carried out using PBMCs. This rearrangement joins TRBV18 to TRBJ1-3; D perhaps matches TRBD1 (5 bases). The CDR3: CASSRSGLQSGNTIYF. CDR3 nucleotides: TGTGCCAGCTCACGTTCAGGGTTGCAAAGTGGAAACACCATATATTTT.